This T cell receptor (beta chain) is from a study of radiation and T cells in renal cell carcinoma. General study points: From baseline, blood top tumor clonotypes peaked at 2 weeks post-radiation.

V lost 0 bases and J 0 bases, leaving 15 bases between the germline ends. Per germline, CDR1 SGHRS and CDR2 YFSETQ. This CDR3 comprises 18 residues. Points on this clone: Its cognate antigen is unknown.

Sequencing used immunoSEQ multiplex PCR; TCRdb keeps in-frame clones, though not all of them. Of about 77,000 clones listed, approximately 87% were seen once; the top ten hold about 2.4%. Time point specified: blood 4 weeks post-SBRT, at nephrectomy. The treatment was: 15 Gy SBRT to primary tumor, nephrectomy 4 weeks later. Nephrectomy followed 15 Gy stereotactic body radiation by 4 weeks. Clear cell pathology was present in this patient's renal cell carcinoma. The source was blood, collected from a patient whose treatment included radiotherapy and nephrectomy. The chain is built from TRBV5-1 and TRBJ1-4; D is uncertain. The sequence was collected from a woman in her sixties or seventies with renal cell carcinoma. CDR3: CASSLVLGGTTTNEKLFF. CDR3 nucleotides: TGCGCCAGCAGCTTGGTTTTAGGCGGAACCACAACTAATGAAAAACTGTTTTTT.